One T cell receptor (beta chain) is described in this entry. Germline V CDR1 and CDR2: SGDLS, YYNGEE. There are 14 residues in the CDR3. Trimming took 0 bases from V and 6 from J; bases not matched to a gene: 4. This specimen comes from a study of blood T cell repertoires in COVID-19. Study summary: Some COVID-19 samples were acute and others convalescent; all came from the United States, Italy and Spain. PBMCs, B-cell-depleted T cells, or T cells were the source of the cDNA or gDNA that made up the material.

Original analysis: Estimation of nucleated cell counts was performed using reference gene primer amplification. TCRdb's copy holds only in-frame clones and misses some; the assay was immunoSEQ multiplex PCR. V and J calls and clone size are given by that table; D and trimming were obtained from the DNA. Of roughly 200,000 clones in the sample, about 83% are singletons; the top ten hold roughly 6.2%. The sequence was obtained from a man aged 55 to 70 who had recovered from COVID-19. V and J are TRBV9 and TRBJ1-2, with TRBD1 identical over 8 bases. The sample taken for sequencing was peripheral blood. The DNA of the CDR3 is TGTGCCAGCAGCGTAGGGACAGGGTCGAATGGCTACACCTTC. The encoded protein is CASSVGTGSNGYTF.